In this sample, the clone carrying this TCR beta chain turned up once. Original processing methods: Quantification of nucleated cells was approximated via reference gene primer amplification. Repertoires were generated with immunoSEQ multiplex PCR, while TCRdb's copy carries only in-frame clones and drops some. That table is the source of V, J and clone size, and D and trimming were worked out from the DNA. The sample contains tens of thousands of clones, about 85% of which appear only once. V lost 3 bases and J lost 8, with 14 bases in between. CDR3 length: 14 residues. Per germline, CDR1 SGHTA and CDR2 FQGNSA. The record originates from a study of blood T cell repertoires in COVID-19. For the study at large: Whether acute or convalescent, the COVID-19 samples came from the United States, Italy and Spain.

This sequence originates from an elderly woman with acute or convalescent COVID-19. The V call is TRBV7-2, the J call TRBJ2-1; D is undetermined. The sequencing input was peripheral blood. The CDR3 sequence: CASSLVRTVDEQFF. The CDR3 DNA is TGTGCCAGCAGCTTGGTCAGAACCGTGGATGAGCAGTTCTTC.